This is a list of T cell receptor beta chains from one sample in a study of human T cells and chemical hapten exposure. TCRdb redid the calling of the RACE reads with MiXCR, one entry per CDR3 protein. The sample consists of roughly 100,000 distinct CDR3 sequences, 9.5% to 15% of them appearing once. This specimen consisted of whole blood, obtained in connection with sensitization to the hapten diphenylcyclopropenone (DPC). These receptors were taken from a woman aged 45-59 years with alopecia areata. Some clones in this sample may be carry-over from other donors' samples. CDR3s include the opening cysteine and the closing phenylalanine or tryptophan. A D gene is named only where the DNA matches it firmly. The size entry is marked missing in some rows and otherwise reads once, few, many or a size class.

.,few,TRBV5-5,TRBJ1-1,CASSFKWGGEMNTEAFF,TGTGCCAGCAGCTTCAAATGGGGAGGGGAAATGAACACTGAAGCTTTCTTT
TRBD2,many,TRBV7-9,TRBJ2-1,CASSPTSGRASYNEQFF,TGTGCCAGCAGCCCTACTAGCGGGAGGGCCTCCTACAATGAGCAGTTCTTC
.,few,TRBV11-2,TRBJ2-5,CASSGVDQETQYF,TGTGCCAGCTCCGGGGTAGACCAAGAGACCCAGTACTTC
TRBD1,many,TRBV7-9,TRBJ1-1,CASRGTGNTEAFF,TGTGCCAGCAGAGGGACAGGGAACACTGAAGCTTTCTTT
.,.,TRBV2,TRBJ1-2,CASSPEGTLYGYTF,TGTGCCAGCAGCCCCGAGGGGACTTTGTATGGCTACACCTTC
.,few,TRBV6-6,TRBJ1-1,CASSENTEAFF,TGTGCCAGCAGTGAGAACACTGAAGCTTTCTTT
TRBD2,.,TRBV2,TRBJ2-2,CASSPVAGETGELFF,TGTGCCAGCAGTCCAGTAGCGGGGGAGACCGGGGAGCTGTTTTTT
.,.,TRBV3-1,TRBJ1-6,CASSQDPPRRNSPLHF,TGTGCCAGCAGCCAAGATCCTCCCCGGAGGAATTCACCCCTCCACTTT
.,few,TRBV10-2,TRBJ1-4,CASSAGVAEKLFF,TGCGCCAGCAGTGCAGGGGTAGCCGAAAAACTGTTTTTT
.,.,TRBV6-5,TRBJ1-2,CASSYIGGNYGYTF,TGTGCCAGCAGTTACATTGGCGGGAACTATGGCTACACCTTC
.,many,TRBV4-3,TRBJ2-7,CASSFTKGRHEQYF,TGCGCCAGCAGCTTCACGAAGGGTCGGCACGAGCAGTACTTC
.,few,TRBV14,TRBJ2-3,CASSQRRGGTDTQYF,TGTGCCAGCAGTCAAAGGAGGGGGGGCACAGATACGCAGTATTTT
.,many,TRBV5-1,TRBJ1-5,CASSLAGDSNQPQHF,TGCGCCAGCAGCTTGGCAGGGGATAGCAATCAGCCCCAGCATTTT
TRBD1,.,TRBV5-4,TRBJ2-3,CASTGTGQDTQYF,TGTGCCAGCACCGGGACAGGGCAAGATACGCAGTATTTT
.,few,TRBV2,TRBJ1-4,CASRTGTLATNEKLFF,TGTGCCAGCAGAACCGGGACACTTGCAACTAATGAAAAACTGTTTTTT
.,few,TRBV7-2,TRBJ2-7,CASSPGTYYEQYF,TGTGCCAGCAGCCCCGGGACTTACTACGAGCAGTACTTC
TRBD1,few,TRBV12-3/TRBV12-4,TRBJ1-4,CASSPRLGTTGENEKLFF,TGTGCCAGCAGTCCCCGCCTAGGGACGACAGGGGAGAATGAAAAACTGTTTTTT
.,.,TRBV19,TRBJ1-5,CASSINGFQPQHF,TGTGCCAGTAGTATCAACGGGTTCCAGCCCCAGCATTTT
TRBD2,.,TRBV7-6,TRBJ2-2,CASRGGSPGGELFF,TGTGCCAGCAGGGGCGGGAGTCCCGGCGGGGAGCTGTTTTTT
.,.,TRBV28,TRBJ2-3,CASSLQTDTQYF,TGTGCCAGCAGTTTACAGACAGATACGCAGTATTTT
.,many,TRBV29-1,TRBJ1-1,CSVAYVNTEAFF,TGCAGCGTTGCATACGTTAACACTGAAGCTTTCTTT
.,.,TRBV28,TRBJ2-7,CASSPGRGSGYEQYF,TGTGCCAGCAGTCCCGGGCGGGGTAGTGGTTACGAGCAGTACTTC
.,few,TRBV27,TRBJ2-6,CASSLVNSGANVLTF,TGTGCCAGCAGTTTAGTAAACTCTGGGGCCAACGTCCTGACTTTC
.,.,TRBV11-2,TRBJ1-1,CASSLVFAAGDTEAFF,TGTGCCAGCAGCTTAGTATTTGCGGCCGGGGACACTGAAGCTTTCTTT
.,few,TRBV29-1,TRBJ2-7,CSAIGAYEQYF,TGCAGCGCCATAGGGGCCTACGAGCAGTACTTC
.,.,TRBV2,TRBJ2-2,CASRDRSITGELFF,TGTGCCAGCAGAGACAGAAGCATCACCGGGGAGCTGTTTTTT
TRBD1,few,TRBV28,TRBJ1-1,CASSLNPGQGAAEAFF,TGTGCCAGCAGCCTCAATCCGGGACAGGGGGCCGCTGAAGCTTTCTTT
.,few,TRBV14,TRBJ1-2,CASSQEVNYGYTF,TGTGCCAGCAGCCAAGAGGTTAACTATGGCTACACCTTC
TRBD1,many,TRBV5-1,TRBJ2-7,CASSLNGETGAGEQYF,TGCGCCAGCAGCTTGAACGGGGAGACAGGGGCTGGCGAGCAGTACTTC
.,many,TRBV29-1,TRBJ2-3,CSVPQSGTDTQYF,TGCAGCGTTCCGCAGTCGGGCACAGATACGCAGTATTTT
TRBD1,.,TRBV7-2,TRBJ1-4,CASSLNQGVEKLFF,TGTGCCAGCAGCTTGAATCAGGGGGTTGAAAAACTGTTTTTT
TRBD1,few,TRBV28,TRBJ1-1,CASRLYRGNTEAFF,TGTGCCAGCAGGCTTTACAGGGGGAACACTGAAGCTTTCTTT
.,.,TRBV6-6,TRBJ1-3,CASSYEGNNSGNTIYF,TGTGCCAGCAGTTACGAGGGTAATAACTCTGGAAACACCATATATTTT
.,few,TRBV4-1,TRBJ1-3,CASSQPHPSLSGNTIYF,TGCGCCAGCAGCCAACCCCACCCAAGCTTAAGTGGAAACACCATATATTTT
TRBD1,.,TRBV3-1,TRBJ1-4,CASSPSGTANEKLFF,TGTGCCAGCAGCCCTTCCGGGACAGCAAATGAAAAACTGTTTTTT
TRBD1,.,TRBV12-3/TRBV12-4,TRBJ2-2,CASSFYRGQGGELFF,TGTGCCAGCAGTTTCTACAGGGGGCAAGGCGGGGAGCTGTTTTTT
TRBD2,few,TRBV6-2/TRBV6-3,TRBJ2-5,CASTRRGGLAETQYF,TGTGCCAGCACGCGGCGGGGGGGCCTAGCGGAGACCCAGTACTTC
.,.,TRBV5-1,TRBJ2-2,CASSLVAAAGELFF,TGCGCCAGCAGCTTGGTAGCGGCGGCCGGGGAGCTGTTTTTT
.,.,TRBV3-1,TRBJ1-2,CASSHTDNYGYTF,TGTGCCAGCAGCCACACAGATAACTATGGCTACACCTTC
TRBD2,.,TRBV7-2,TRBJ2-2,CASSPRSLAGNTGELFF,TGTGCCAGCAGCCCGAGGTCACTAGCGGGAAACACCGGGGAGCTGTTTTTT
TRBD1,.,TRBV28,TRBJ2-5,CASRQGMETQYF,TGTGCCAGCCGACAGGGGATGGAGACCCAGTACTTC
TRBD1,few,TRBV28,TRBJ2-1,CASRCRDRVYDEQFF,TGTGCCAGTCGATGCCGGGACAGGGTATACGATGAGCAGTTCTTC